One sample yielded the 5 T cell receptor beta chains listed below, sequenced in a study of T cell changes during pregnancy in multiple sclerosis. The table came from immunoSEQ multiplex PCR; TCRdb's copy has only in-frame clones and leaves some out. The sample has 71,000 or so clones; more than 80% are singletons. Sequencing used peripheral blood, obtained in the third trimester of pregnancy. The origin of the receptors is a female donor with multiple sclerosis, enrolled in a pregnancy study.

Only a few counts were recorded for this clone. The genes are TRBV6-1 and TRBJ1-3, with D tentatively TRBD1 (5 bases). The CDR3 totals 16 residues. The V gene's germline CDR1 is MNHNS and CDR2 SASEGT. V lost 3 bases to trimming and J lost 0 bases, with 12 bases between them. In nucleotides, the CDR3 is TGTGCCAGCAGTGATCGGACATTCAGCTCTGGAAACACCATATATTTT. Amino acid sequence: CASSDRTFSSGNTIYF.

The chain couples TRBV6-5 to TRBJ2-2; 7 bases agree with TRBD2. Germline V lookup: CDR1 MNHEY, CDR2 SVGAGI. J was trimmed by 5 bases and V by 3 bases; bases with no gene match: 9. This CDR3 is built from 16 residues. The CDR3 region has the DNA TGTGCCAGCAGTTATTCCGCGGGAGAATGGACCGGGGAGCTGTTTTTT. Its protein is CASSYSAGEWTGELFF.

Worth noting for this clone: Mismatch with germline at one junction end may stem from a read error. The chain employs TRBV10-3 and TRBJ2-4, with D maybe TRBD1 (6 bases). The germline V gene encodes CDR1 ENHRY and CDR2 SYGVKD. This CDR3 region has 9 residues. The CDR3 DNA sequence: TGTGCCACCCCGGGACATCGCACCTTC. Protein product: CATPGHRTF.

J is TRBJ2-6 and V is TRBV10-2; no clear D gene. CDR1 and CDR2 from the germline V gene are WSHSY and SAAADI. This CDR3 region has 16 residues. V lost 5 bases and J lost 4, with 15 bases in between. The CDR3, as DNA: TGCGCCAGCAGTTCCCCCACTCTGAAAGGGGCCAACGTCCTGACTTTC. Its translation is CASSSPTLKGANVLTF.

The rearrangement joins TRBV27 to TRBJ2-7; 9 bases are shared with TRBD2. Per germline, CDR1 MNHEY and CDR2 SMNVEV (reference sequence). V shed 0 bases, J shed 3 bases, and the junction held 9 bases outside the gene matches. The CDR3 has 17 residues. The CDR3 coding sequence is TGTGCCAGCAGTTTATCTAGCGGGAGTAGAGTTCTCTACGAGCAGTACTTC. This gives the protein CASSLSSGSRVLYEQYF.